What follows is one T cell receptor beta chain and its context. Its antigen is not identified. This sample is drawn from a study of blood T cells in healthy people across ages. Study-wide results and caveats: Long-lived and aged donors differed, with more naive CD4+ cells and higher diversity in the long-lived. When one million T cells were used, diversity estimates were thought to be underestimates.

Primed by a sample-barcoded 5' primer and a J-beta primer mix, a second PCR proceeded for about 7 to 11 cycles. MiXCR was run by TCRdb on the 5' RACE reads, yielding one entry per CDR3 protein. The sample shows 1.5 million to 2 million distinct CDR3 sequences, approximately 40% of them seen only once. CDR3 length: 14 residues. The junction had 7 bases not matched to a gene; V was cut back by 3 bases and J by 5 bases. Germline CDR1 reads SGHRS; CDR2 reads YFSETQ. Healthy Caucasian individuals from Russia aged about 6 to 100 served as donors. About 10 milliliters of peripheral blood were drawn from each donor into EDTA-treated tubes.

The chain has TRBV5-1 and TRBJ2-7; 8 bases line up with TRBD1. This TCR was recovered from a human donor in good health. The specimen was blood. The DNA for the CDR3 is TGCGCCAGCAGCTCCCAAATGACAGGGGACGAGCAGTACTTC. It is translated as CASSSQMTGDEQYF.